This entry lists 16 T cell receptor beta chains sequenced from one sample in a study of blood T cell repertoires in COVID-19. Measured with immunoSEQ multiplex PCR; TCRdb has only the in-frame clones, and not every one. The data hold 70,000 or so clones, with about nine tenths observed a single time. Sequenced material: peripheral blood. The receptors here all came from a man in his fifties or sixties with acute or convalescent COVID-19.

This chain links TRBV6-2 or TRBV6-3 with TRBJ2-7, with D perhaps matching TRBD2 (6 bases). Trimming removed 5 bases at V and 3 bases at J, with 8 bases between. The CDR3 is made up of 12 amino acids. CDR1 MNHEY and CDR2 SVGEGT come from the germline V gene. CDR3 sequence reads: CASSHGGYEQYV. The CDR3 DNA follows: TGTGCCAGCAGTCACGGGGGCTACGAGCAGTACGTC.

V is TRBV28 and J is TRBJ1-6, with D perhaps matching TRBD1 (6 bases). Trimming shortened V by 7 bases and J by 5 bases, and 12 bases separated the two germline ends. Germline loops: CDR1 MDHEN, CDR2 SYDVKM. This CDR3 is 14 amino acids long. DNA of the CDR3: TGTGCCAGCATGGTCAGGACAGATAATTCACCCCTCCACTTT. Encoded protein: CASMVRTDNSPLHF.

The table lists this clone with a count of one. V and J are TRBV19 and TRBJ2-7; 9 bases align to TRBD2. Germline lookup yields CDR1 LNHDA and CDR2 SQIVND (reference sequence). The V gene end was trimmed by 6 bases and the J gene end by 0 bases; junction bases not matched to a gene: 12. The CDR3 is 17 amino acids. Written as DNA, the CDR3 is TGTGCCAGTAGAGGGATTAGGCGGGAGGGACCCTCCTACGAGCAGTACTTC. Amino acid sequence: CASRGIRREGPSYEQYF.

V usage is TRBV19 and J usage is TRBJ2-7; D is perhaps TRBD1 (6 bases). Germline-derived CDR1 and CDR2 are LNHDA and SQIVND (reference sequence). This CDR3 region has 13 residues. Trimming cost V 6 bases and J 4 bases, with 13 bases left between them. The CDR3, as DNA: TGTGCCAGTAGATCCCTACAGGGTTACGAGCAGTACTTC. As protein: CASRSLQGYEQYF.

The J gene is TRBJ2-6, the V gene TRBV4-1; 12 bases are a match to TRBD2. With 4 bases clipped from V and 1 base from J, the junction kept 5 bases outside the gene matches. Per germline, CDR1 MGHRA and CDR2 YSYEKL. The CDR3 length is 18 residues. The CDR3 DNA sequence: TGCGCCAGCAGCCTGCGAACTAGCGGGGGGTCTGGGGCCAACGTCCTGACTTTC. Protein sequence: CASSLRTSGGSGANVLTF.

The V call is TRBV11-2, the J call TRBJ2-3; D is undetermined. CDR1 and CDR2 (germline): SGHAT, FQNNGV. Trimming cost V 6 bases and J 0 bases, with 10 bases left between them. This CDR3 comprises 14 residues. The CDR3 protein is CASRPGVSTDTQYF. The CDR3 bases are TGTGCCAGCAGACCGGGTGTCAGCACAGATACGCAGTATTTT.

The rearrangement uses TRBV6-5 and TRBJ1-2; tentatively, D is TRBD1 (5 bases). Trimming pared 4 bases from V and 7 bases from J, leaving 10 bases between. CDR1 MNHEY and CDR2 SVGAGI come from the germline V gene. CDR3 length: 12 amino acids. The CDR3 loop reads CASSSDGGGYTF. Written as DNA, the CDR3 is TGTGCCAGCAGTTCGGACGGGGGTGGCTACACCTTC.

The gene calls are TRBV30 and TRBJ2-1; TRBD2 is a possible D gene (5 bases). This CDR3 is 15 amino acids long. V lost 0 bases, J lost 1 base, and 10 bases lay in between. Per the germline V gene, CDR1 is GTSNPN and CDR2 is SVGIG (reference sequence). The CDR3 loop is CAWSVGSGSYNEQFF. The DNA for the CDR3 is TGTGCCTGGAGTGTCGGATCGGGATCCTACAATGAGCAGTTCTTC.

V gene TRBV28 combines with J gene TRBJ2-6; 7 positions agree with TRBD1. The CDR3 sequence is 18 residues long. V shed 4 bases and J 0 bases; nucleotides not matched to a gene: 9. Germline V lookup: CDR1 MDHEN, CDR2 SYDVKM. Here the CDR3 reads CASSSGDRFGSGANVLTF. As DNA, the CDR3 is TGTGCCAGCAGTTCAGGGGACAGATTCGGCTCTGGGGCCAACGTCCTGACTTTC.

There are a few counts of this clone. CDR3 residues: CASSSSGRGEQYF. The CDR3 nucleotides are TGTGCCAGCAGCTCTAGCGGGAGGGGCGAGCAGTACTTC. The chain carries TRBV9 and TRBJ2-7; 12 bases are shared with TRBD2. After removal of 4 bases from V and 6 bases from J, the junction contained 2 bases not matched to a gene. Germline V gives CDR1 SGDLS, CDR2 YYNGEE. This CDR3 comprises 13 residues.

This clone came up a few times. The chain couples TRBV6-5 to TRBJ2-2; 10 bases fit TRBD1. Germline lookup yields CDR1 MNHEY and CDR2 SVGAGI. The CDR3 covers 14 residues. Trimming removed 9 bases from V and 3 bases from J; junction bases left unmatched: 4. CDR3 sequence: CASMTGGDTGELFF. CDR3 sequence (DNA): TGTGCCAGTATGACAGGGGGCGACACCGGGGAGCTGTTTTTT.

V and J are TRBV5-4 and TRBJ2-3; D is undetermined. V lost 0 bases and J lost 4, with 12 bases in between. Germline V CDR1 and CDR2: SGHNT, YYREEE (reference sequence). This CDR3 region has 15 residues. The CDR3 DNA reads TGTGCCAGCAGCTTGGAGGCTAGTAGCCCAGATACGCAGTATTTT. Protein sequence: CASSLEASSPDTQYF.

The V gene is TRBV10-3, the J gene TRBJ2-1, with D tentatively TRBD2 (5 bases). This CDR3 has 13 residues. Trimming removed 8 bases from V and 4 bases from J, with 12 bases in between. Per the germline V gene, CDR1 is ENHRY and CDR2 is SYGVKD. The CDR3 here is CAIVSEPYNEQFF. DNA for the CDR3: TGTGCCATCGTTAGCGAGCCTTACAATGAGCAGTTCTTC.

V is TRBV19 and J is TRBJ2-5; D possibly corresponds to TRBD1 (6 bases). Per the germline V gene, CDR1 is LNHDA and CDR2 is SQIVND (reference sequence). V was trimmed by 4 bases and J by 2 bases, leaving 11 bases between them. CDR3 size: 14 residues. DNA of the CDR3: TGTGCCAGTAGTAGAGGACAGCCACAAGAGACCCAGTACTTC. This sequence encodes CASSRGQPQETQYF.

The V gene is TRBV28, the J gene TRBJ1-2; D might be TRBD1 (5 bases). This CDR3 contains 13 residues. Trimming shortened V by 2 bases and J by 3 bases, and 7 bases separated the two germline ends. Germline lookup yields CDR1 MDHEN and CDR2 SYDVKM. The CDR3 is CASSLGGDYGYTF. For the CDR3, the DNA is TGTGCCAGCAGTTTAGGGGGGGACTATGGCTACACCTTC.

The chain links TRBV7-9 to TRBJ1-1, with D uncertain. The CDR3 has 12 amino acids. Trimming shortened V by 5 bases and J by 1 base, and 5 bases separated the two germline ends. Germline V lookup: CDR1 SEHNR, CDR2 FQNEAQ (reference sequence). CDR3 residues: CASSPKNTEAFF. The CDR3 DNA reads TGTGCCAGCAGCCCAAAGAACACTGAAGCTTTCTTT.